This T cell receptor beta chain emerged from a study of T cells in Graves' hyperthyroidism and ophthalmopathy. Whole-study findings and limits: Ophthalmopathy and stable hyperthyroidism were separated by a 13 V-J model. The model predicted ophthalmopathy a median approximately 6 months before onset. Among thyroid clonotypes expanded above 0.001, most also appeared in blood.

Researchers took RNA transcripts and amplified the TCR beta CDR3 regions from them. With the HTBI primer set, the TCR CDR3 went through a first round of RT-PCR. TCRdb reprocessed the multiplex PCR reads via MiXCR and lists one record per CDR3 protein. The data show about 700,000 distinct CDR3 sequences, with 40% to 55% seen just once and about 7.2% held by the top ten. V lost 4 bases and J 8 bases, leaving 20 bases between the germline ends. In germline, CDR1 is LNHNV, CDR2 YYDKDF (reference sequence). The CDR3 is made up of 16 amino acids. The diagnostic basis comprised clinical symptoms, serum thyroxine and TRAb, thyroid ultrasound and orbital computed tomography. To note about this clonotype: The target antigen is unknown.

V usage is TRBV15 and J usage is TRBJ1-4, with a possible D match to TRBD1 (5 bases). This TCR was recovered from an adult man with Graves' disease, either hyperthyroidism or ophthalmopathy (not recorded which). Input material: peripheral blood or thyroid tissue (not recorded which). The chain's CDR3 is CATSMGDRNIDEKLFF. CDR3 sequence (DNA): TGTGCCACCAGCATGGGGGATCGGAACATTGACGAAAAACTGTTTTTT.